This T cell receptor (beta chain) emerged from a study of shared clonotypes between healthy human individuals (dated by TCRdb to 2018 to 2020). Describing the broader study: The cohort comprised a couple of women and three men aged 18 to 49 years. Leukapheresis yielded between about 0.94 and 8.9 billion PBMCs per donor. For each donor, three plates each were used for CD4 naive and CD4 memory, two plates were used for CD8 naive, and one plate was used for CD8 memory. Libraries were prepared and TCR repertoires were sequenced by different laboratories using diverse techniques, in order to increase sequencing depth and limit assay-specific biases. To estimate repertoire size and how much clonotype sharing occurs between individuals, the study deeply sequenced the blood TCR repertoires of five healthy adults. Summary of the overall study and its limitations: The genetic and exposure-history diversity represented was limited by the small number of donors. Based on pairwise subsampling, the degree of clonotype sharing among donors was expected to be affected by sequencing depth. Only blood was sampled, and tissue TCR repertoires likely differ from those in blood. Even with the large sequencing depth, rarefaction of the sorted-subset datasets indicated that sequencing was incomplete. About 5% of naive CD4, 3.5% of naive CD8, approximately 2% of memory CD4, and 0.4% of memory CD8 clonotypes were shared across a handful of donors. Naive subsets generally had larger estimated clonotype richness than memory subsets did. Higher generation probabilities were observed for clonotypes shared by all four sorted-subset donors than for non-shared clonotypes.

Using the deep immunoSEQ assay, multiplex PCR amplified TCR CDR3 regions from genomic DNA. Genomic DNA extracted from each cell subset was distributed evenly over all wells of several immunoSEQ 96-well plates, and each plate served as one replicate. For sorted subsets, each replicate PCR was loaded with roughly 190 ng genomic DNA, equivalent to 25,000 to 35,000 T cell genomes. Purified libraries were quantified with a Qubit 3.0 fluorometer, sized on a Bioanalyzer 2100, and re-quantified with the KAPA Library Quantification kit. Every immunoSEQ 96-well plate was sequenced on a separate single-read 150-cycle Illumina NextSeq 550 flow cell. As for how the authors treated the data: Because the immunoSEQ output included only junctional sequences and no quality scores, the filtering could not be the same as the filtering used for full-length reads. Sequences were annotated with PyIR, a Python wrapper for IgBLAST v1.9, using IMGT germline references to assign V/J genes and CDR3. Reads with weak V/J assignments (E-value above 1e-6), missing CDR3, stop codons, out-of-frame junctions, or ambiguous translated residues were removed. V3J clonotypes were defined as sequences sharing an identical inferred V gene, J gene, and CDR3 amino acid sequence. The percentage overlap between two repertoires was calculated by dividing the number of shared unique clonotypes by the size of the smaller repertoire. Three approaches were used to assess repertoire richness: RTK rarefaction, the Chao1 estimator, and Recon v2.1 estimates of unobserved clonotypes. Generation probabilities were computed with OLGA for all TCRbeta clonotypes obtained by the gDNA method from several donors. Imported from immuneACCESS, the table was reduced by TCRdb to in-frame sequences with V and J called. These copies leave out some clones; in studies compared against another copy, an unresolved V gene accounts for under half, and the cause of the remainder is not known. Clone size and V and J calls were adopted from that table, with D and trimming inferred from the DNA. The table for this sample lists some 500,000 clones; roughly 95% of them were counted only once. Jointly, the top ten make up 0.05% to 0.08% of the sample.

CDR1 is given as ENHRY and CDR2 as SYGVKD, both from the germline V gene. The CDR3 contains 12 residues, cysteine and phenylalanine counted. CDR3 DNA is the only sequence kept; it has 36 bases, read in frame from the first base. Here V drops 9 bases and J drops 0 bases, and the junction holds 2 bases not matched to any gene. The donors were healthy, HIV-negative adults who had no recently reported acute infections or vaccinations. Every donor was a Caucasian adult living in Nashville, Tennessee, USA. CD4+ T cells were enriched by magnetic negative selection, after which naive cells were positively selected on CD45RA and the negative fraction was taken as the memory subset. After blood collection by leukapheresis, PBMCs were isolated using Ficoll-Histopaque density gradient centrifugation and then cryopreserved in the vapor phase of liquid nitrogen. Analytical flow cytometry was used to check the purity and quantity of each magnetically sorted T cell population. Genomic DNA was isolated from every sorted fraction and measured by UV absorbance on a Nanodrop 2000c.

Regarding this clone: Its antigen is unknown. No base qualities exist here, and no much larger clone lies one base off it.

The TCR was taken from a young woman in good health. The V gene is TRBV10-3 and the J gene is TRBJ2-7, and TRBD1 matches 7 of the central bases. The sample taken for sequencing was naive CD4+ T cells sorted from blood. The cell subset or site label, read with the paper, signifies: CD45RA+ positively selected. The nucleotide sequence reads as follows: TGTGCCATAGGGACAGCCTCCTACGAGCAGTACTTC. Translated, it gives CAIGTASYEQYF.